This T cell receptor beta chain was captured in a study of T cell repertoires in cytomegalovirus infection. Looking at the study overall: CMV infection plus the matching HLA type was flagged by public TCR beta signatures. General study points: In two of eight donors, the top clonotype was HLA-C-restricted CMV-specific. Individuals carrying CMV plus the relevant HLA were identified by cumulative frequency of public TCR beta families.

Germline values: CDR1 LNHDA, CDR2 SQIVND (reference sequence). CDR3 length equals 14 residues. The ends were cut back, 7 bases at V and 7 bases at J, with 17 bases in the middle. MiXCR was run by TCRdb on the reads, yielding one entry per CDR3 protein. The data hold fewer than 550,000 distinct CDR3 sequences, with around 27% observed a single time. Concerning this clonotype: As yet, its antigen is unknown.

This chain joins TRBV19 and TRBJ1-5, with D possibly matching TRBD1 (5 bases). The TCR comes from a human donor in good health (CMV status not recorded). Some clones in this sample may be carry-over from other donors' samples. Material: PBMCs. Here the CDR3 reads CASTLRRSGQPQHF. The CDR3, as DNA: TGTGCCAGTACCCTACGTCGGTCAGGGCAGCCCCAGCATTTT.